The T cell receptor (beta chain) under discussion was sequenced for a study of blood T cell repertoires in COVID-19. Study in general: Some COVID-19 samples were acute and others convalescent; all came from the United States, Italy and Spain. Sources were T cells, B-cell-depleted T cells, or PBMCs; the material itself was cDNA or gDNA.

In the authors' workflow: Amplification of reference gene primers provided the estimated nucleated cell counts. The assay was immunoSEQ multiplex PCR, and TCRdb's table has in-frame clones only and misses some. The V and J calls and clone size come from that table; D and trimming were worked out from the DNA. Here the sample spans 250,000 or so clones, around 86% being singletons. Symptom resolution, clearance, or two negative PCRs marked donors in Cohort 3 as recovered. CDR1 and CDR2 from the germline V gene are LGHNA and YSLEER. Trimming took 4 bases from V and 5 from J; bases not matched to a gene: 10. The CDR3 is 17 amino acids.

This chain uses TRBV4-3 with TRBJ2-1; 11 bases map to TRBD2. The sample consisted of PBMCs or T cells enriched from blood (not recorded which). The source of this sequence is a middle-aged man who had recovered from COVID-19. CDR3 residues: CASSLSAGTSGNNEQFF. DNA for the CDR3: TGCGCCAGCAGCCTATCGGCCGGGACTAGCGGTAACAATGAGCAGTTCTTC.